This TCR beta chain was sequenced for a study of blood T cell repertoires in COVID-19. TCRdb's copy holds only in-frame clones and misses some; the assay was immunoSEQ multiplex PCR. The repertoire holds over 65,000 clones, with roughly 89% as singletons. The length of the CDR3 is 16 residues. The ends lost 5 bases at V and 2 bases at J; junction bases unmatched: 7. Germline V gene lookup returns CDR1 MNHEY and CDR2 SMNVEV (reference sequence). The material sequenced was peripheral blood. The receptor was isolated from a man aged 30 to 39 with acute or convalescent COVID-19. The chain combines TRBV27 with TRBJ2-7; TRBD2 aligns across 12 bases. The CDR3 DNA sequence: TGTGCCAGCAGTACCCGGACTAGCGGGACCCCCTACGAGCAGTACTTC. Amino acid sequence: CASSTRTSGTPYEQYF.